Listed below are T cell receptor beta chains from one sample, sequenced in a study of cytomegalovirus exposure and HLA in healthy donors. Repertoires were generated with immunoSEQ multiplex PCR, while TCRdb's copy carries only in-frame clones and drops some. The data contain hundreds of thousands of clones, 80% to 95% of them seen just once; the ten biggest clones take up approximately 3%. The sequenced sample was PBMCs. Every receptor here comes from a woman younger than 45 in good health and CMV-seronegative. Both conserved end residues are part of each CDR3. Each record gives: clone size, J gene, D gene, V gene, CDR3 DNA, CDR3 protein. The D gene is left open where the match is weak. Only some rows state a clone size, as once, few, many or a class for expanded clones.

-	TRBJ1-3	-	TRBV6-5	TGTGCCAGCAGTTACTCTGGGGGCCCTACTGGAAACACCATATATTTT	CASSYSGGPTGNTIYF
-	TRBJ1-2	TRBD1	TRBV28	TGTGCCAGCAGTCACCGGGACAGGGGCTATGGCTACACCTTC	CASSHRDRGYGYTF
once	TRBJ2-5	TRBD2	TRBV11-3	TGTGCCAGCAGCCCGGCCTGGGGAGGGGAGACCCAGTACTTC	CASSPAWGGETQYF
-	TRBJ1-2	TRBD1	TRBV28	TGTGCCAGCAGTTTATACCCGACAGGGGGCACGGGTGGCTACACCTTC	CASSLYPTGGTGGYTF
-	TRBJ2-2	-	TRBV4-3	TGCGCCAGCAGCCAAGGGGCTCTCCGGGGGTCCGGGGAGCTGTTTTTT	CASSQGALRGSGELFF
-	TRBJ1-1	-	TRBV6-4	TGTGCCAGCGCGCCAAATAGCGGTAATTTGGTGGCTTTCTTT	CASAPNSGNLVAFF
-	TRBJ2-2	TRBD2	TRBV5-1	TGCGCCAGCAGCCCGGGACTAGCGGGAGTAAAAACCGGGGAGCTGTTTTTT	CASSPGLAGVKTGELFF
-	TRBJ2-6	-	TRBV19	TGTGCCAGTAGTATTGGTTACAGGGCAGTCTCTGGGGCCAACGTCCTGACTTTC	CASSIGYRAVSGANVLTF
-	TRBJ2-2	TRBD1	TRBV9	TGTGCCAGCAGCGTAGAGCCGGACAGGGTCACCGGGGAGCTGTTTTTT	CASSVEPDRVTGELFF
-	TRBJ2-2	TRBD1	TRBV5-1	TGCGCCAGCAACATTGCACCGGGACAGGGGGCAAGAAAGGGGAACACCGGGGAGCTGTTTTTT	CASNIAPGQGARKGNTGELFF
-	TRBJ2-1	-	TRBV6-5	TGTGCCAGCAGATTAACAGGGACCTACAATGAGCAGTTCTTC	CASRLTGTYNEQFF
-	TRBJ2-5	-	TRBV7-6	TGTGCCAGCAGCCCGAGTGGGGGGACAGAGACCCAGTACTTC	CASSPSGGTETQYF
-	TRBJ2-1	-	TRBV28	TGTGCCAGCGGGCGTGGACAAGAGCAGTTCTTC	CASGRGQEQFF
few	TRBJ1-4	TRBD1	TRBV7-2	TGTGCCAGCAGCATCCGGACAGGCTTTAATGAAAAACTGTTTTTT	CASSIRTGFNEKLFF
few	TRBJ2-7	-	TRBV4-2	TGTGCCAGCAGCCTATCGGGGGCGACGGGAGAGGGGGAGCAGTACTTC	CASSLSGATGEGEQYF
-	TRBJ2-7	TRBD2	TRBV13	TGTGCCAGCAGCCCCCCGGGGGGTGTCTTCTACGAGCAGTACTTC	CASSPPGGVFYEQYF
-	TRBJ2-7	TRBD2	TRBV7-3	TGTGCCAGCAGCCCGACTAGCGCGGTGGGAAACGAGCAGTACTTC	CASSPTSAVGNEQYF
-	TRBJ2-7	-	TRBV28	TGTGCCAGCAGTCCCGGGGGGGGGACAGTCACAGTAAACGAGCAGTACTTC	CASSPGGGTVTVNEQYF
-	TRBJ1-3	-	TRBV30	TGTGCCTGGAGTGTTAACAGCCCGTCCGCGTTATATTTT	CAWSVNSPSALYF
-	TRBJ2-5	-	TRBV27	TGTGCCAGCAGTTTACAAGGGTGGGGCGCAGAGACCCAGTACTTC	CASSLQGWGAETQYF
-	TRBJ2-7	-	TRBV6-6	TGTGCCAGCAGTTCAACCGGGGCATCCTACGAGCAGTACTTC	CASSSTGASYEQYF
-	TRBJ2-1	-	TRBV5-5	TGTGCCAGCAGCAAAACCAGGGGGGTCGGCTCCTACAATGAGCAGTTCTTC	CASSKTRGVGSYNEQFF
-	TRBJ2-7	-	TRBV5-5	TGTGCCAGCAGACGAGCGGAGTCTGGCTACGAGCAGTACTTC	CASRRAESGYEQYF
-	TRBJ1-3	-	TRBV30	TGTGCCTGGAGTCCCTTCTCAGGGTCGAGTGGAAACACCATATATTTT	CAWSPFSGSSGNTIYF
-	TRBJ2-1	-	TRBV11-2	TGTGCCAGCAGCTTAGGTGGGGGGAATGAGCAGTTCTTC	CASSLGGGNEQFF
-	TRBJ2-3	-	TRBV27	TGTGCCAGCCATACCCCCCGACTTTCAGATACGCAGTATTTT	CASHTPRLSDTQYF
-	TRBJ2-7	-	TRBV2	TGTGCCAGCAGTGAGGCCCCGGCGAGCTCCTACGAGCAGTACTTC	CASSEAPASSYEQYF
few	TRBJ2-7	TRBD2	TRBV7-2	TGTGCCAGCAGCCCGGGACTAGCGGGACCCAGCTCCTACGAGCAGTACTTC	CASSPGLAGPSSYEQYF
-	TRBJ2-1	TRBD1	TRBV13	TGTGCCAGCAGCCTAAAACCCGGACAGGGGTGGTTCAATGAGCAGTTCTTC	CASSLKPGQGWFNEQFF
-	TRBJ2-7	TRBD1	TRBV4-3	TGCGCCAGCAGCCTAGACAGGGGCCTTTATGAGCAGTACTTC	CASSLDRGLYEQYF
-	TRBJ2-5	-	TRBV10-3	TGTGCCATCAGACCTCAGGGTGAAGAGACCCAGTACTTC	CAIRPQGEETQYF
-	TRBJ2-2	TRBD2	TRBV27	TGTGCCAGCAGTTTATTGGCGGGAGGGCCGTCCGGGGAGCTGTTTTTT	CASSLLAGGPSGELFF
-	TRBJ2-5	TRBD1	TRBV2	TGTGCCAGCAGTGGGACAGGGCAAGAGACCCAGTACTTC	CASSGTGQETQYF
-	TRBJ2-7	TRBD2	TRBV9	TGTGCCAGCAGCGCCGGGACTAGCGGGAGGGAAAGCTCCTACGAGCAGTACTTC	CASSAGTSGRESSYEQYF